This TCR beta chain was observed in a study of CD8 T cells in ankylosing spondylitis. Study conclusions and caveats: The authors reported significant enrichment of disease-linked clones in matched ankylosing spondylitis synovial fluid.

The CDR3 loop spans 14 amino acids. The V gene's germline CDR1 is DFQATT and CDR2 SNEGSKA (reference sequence). TCR beta libraries were made by quantitative 5'-RACE with molecular barcodes. TCRdb reprocessed the 5' RACE reads with MiXCR, giving one entry per CDR3 protein. The profile covers under 85,000 distinct CDR3 sequences, with 5.3% appearing a single time and over 2% taken by the ten largest. The table lists this clonotype with many counts. As yet, its antigen is unknown. The junction departs from germline at one end; a sequencing error may be responsible. This TCR derives from a male donor with ankylosing spondylitis or in good health (not recorded which). The sequenced material came from blood, either unsorted or a sorted T cell fraction (not recorded which). The chain recombines TRBV20-1 with TRBJ2-3; D is unresolved. CDR3 nucleotides: TGCAGTGCCAGAGACGGAATCCACACAGATACGCAGTATTTT. This sequence encodes CSARDGIHTDTQYF.